This T cell receptor (beta chain) comes out of a study of response to subunit inactivated influenza vaccine. Regarding the study as a whole: That few new T cells are recruited by each seasonal influenza vaccination was the authors' suggestion.

TCRdb reprocessed the RT-PCR reads via MiXCR and lists one record per CDR3 protein. Of roughly 700,000 distinct CDR3 sequences listed, over 11% are singletons. In germline, CDR1 is SQVTM, CDR2 ANQGSEA. V was clipped by 7 bases and J by 5 bases, with 15 bases between them. The CDR3 has 13 residues. In this sample, this clonotype turned up many times. What it binds is not known. The rearrangement uses TRBV29-1 and TRBJ2-1, with D hard to call. The clonotype originates from a man aged 45-65 years who received an inactivated influenza vaccine. The starting material was PBMCs from blood, obtained about 14 days before vaccination. CDR3 nucleotide sequence: TGCAGCGCGGAGAGGTTGATCCACAATGAGCAGTTCTTC. As protein: CSAERLIHNEQFF.